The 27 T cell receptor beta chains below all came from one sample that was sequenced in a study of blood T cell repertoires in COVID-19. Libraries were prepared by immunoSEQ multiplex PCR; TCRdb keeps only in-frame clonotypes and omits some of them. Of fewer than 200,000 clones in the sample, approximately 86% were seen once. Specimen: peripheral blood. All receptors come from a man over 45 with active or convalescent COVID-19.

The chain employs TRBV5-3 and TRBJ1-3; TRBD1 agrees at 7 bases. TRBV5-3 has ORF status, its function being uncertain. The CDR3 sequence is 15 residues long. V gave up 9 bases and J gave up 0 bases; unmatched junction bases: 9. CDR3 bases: TGTGCCATCATGACAGGGTCCTCCTCTGGAAACACCATATATTTT. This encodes CAIMTGSSSGNTIYF.

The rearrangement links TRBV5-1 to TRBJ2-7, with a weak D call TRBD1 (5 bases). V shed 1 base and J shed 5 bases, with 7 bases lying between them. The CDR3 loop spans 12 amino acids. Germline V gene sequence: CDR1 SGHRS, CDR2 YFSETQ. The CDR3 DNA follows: TGCGCCAGCAGCTTGCAGGGCCACGAGCAGTACTTC. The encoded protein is CASSLQGHEQYF.

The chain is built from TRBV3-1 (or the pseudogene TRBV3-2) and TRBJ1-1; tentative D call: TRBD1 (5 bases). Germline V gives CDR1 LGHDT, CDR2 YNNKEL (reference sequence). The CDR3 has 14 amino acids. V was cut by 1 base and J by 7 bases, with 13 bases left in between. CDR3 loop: CASSQVSTGYEAFF. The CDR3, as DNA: TGTGCCAGCAGCCAAGTGTCCACAGGCTATGAAGCTTTCTTT.

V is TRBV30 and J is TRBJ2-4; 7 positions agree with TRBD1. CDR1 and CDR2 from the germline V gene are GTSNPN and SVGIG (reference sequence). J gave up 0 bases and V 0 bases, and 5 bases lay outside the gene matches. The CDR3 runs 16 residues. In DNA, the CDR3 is TGTGCCTGGAGTGTACCGGGGACAGTAGCCAAAAACATTCAGTACTTC. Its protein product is CAWSVPGTVAKNIQYF. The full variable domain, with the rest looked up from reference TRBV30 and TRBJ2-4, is SQTIHQWPATLVQPVGSPLSLECTVEGTSNPNLYWYRQAAGRGLQLLFYSVGIGQISSEVPQNLSASRPQDRQFILSSKKLLLSDSGFYLCAWSVPGTVAKNIQYFGAGTRLSVL.

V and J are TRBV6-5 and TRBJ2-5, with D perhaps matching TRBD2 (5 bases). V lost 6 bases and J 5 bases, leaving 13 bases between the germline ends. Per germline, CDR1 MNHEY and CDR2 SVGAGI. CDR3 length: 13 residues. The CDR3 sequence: CASRDGPGETQYF. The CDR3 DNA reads TGTGCCAGCAGAGACGGGCCGGGGGAGACCCAGTACTTC.

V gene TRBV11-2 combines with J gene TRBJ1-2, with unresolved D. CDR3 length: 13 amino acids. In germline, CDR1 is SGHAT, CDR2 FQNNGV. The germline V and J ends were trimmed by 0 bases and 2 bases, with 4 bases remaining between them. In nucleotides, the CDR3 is TGTGCCAGCAGCTTAGACAGAAACTATGGCTACACCTTC. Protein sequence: CASSLDRNYGYTF.

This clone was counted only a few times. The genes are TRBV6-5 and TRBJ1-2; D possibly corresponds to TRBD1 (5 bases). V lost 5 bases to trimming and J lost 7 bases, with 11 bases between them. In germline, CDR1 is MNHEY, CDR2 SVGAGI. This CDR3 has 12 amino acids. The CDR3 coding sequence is TGTGCCAGCAGTCCCCGACAGACTGGCTACACCTTC. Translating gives CASSPRQTGYTF.

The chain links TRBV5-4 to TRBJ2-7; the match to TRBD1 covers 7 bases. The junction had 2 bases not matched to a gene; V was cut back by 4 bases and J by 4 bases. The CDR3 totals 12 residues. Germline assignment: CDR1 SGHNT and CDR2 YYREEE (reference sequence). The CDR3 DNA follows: TGTGCCAGCAGCCTGACAGGGTACGAGCAGTACTTC. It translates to CASSLTGYEQYF.

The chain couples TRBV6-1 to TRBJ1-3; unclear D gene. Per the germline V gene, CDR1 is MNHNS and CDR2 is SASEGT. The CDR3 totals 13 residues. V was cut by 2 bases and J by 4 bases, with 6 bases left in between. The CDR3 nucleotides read TGTGCCAGCAGTGAAAACCGGGGAAACACCATATATTTT. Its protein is CASSENRGNTIYF.

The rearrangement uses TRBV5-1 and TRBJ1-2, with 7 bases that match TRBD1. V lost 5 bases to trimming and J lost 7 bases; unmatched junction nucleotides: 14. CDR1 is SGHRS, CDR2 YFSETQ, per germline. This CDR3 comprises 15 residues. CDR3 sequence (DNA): TGCGCCAGCAGACTGACCGATGACAGGGAGGCTGGCTACACCTTC. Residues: CASRLTDDREAGYTF.

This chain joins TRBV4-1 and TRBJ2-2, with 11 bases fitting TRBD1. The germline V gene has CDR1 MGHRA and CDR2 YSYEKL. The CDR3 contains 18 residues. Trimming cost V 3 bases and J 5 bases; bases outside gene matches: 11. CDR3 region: CASSQRTGGGQGTGELFF. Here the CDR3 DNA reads TGCGCCAGCAGCCAGCGGACAGGGGGCGGTCAGGGAACCGGGGAGCTGTTTTTT.

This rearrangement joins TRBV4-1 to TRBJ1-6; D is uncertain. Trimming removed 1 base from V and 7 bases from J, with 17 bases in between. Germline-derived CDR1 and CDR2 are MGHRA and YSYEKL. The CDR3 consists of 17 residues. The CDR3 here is CASSQVVEIPRNSPLHF. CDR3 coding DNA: TGCGCCAGCAGCCAAGTAGTAGAAATTCCTCGGAATTCACCCCTCCACTTT.

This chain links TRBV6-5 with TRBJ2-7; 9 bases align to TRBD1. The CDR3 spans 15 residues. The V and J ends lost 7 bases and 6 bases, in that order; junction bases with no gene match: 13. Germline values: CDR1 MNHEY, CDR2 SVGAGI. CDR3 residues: CASTGLGTGLLEQYF. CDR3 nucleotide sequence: TGTGCCAGCACCGGACTCGGGACAGGGCTCCTCGAGCAGTACTTC.

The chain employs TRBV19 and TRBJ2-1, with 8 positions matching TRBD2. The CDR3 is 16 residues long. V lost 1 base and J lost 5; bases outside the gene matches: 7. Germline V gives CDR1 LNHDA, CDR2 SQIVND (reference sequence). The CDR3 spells CASSIAGGPPNNEQFF. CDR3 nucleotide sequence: TGTGCCAGTAGTATAGCGGGAGGGCCGCCGAACAATGAGCAGTTCTTC.

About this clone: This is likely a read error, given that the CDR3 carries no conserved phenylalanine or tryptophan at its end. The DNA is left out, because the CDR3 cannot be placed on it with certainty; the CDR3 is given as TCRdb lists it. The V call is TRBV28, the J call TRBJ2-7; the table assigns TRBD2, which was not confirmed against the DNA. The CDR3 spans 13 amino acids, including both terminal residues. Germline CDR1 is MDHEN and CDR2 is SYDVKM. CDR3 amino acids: CASSSHARADQSL.

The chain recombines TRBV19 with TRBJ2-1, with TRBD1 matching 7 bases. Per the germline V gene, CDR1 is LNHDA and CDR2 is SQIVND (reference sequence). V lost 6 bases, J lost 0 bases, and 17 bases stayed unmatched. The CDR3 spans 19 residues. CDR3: CASRKRGTAQPTSYNEQFF. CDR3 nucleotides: TGTGCCAGTAGGAAAAGGGGGACAGCCCAACCAACCTCCTACAATGAGCAGTTCTTC.

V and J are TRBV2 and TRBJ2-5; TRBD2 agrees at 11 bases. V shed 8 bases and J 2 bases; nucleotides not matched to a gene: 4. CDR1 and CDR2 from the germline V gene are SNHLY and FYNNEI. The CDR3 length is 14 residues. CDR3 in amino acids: CASFRLAGQETQYF. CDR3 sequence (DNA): TGTGCCAGCTTCAGACTAGCGGGACAAGAGACCCAGTACTTC.

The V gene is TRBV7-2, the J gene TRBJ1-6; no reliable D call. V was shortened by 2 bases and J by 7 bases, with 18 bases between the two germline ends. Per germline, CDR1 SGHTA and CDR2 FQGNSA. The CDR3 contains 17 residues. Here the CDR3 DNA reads TGTGCCAGCAGCTTATTCGGTCCGGGGTTGAAAAATTCACCCCTCCACTTT. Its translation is CASSLFGPGLKNSPLHF.

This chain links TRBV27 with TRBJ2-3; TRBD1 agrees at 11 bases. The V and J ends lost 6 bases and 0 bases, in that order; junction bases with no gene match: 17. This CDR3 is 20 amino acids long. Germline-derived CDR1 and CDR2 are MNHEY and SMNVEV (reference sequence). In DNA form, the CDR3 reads TGTGCCAGCAGCACCTTCGGACAGGGGGCGATTTCCTTTAGCACAGATACGCAGTATTTT. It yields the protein CASSTFGQGAISFSTDTQYF.

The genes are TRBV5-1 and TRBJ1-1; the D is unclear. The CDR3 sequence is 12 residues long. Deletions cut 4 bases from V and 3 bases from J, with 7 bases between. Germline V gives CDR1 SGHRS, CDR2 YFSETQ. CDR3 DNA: TGCGCCAGCAGCAAAGCGGACACTGAAGCTTTCTTT. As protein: CASSKADTEAFF.

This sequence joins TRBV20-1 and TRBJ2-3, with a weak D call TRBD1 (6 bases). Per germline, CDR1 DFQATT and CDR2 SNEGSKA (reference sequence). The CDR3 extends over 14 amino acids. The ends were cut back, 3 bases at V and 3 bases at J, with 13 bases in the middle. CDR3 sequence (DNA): TGCAGTGCTAGTCCACAGGGATTTACAGATACGCAGTATTTT. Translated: CSASPQGFTDTQYF.

CDR3 DNA: TGTGCCAGCAGCTATATTTCGGGGAGTCAGCCCCAGCATTTT. Translated: CASSYISGSQPQHF. The rearrangement joins TRBV5-6 to TRBJ1-5; no reliable D call. CDR3 size: 14 residues. V lost 3 bases to trimming and J lost 6 bases, with 13 bases between them. Germline CDR1 SGHDT, CDR2 YYEEEE.

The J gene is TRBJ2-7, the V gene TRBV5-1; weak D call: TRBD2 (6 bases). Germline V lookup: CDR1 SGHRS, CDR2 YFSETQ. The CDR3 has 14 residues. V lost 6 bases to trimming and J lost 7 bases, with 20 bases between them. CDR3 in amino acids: CASTLGGGAGEQYF. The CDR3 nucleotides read TGCGCCAGCACCCTCGGGGGTGGGGCGGGTGAGCAGTACTTC.

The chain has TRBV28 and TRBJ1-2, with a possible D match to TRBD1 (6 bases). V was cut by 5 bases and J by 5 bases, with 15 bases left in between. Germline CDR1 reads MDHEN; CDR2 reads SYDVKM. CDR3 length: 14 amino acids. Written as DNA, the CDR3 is TGTGCCAGCAGTACGCCTCGGACAGCTTATGGCTACACCTTC. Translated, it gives CASSTPRTAYGYTF.

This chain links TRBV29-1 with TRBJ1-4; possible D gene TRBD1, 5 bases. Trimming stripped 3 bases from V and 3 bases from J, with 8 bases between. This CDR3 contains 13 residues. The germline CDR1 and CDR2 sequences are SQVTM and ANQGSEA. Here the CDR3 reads CSVEGPSNEKLFF. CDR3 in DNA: TGCAGCGTTGAGGGGCCGTCTAATGAAAAACTGTTTTTT.

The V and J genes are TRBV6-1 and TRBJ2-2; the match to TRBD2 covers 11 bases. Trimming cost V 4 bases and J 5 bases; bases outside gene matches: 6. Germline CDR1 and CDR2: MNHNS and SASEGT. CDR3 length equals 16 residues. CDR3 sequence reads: CASSGLAGHRTGELFF. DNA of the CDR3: TGTGCCAGCAGTGGACTAGCGGGACATAGAACCGGGGAGCTGTTTTTT.

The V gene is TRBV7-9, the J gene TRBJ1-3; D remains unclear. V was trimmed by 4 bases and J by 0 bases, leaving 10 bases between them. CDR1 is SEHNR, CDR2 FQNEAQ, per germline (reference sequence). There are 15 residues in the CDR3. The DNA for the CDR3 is TGTGCCAGCAGCTCTTCGGGGAGCTCTGGAAACACCATATATTTT. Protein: CASSSSGSSGNTIYF.